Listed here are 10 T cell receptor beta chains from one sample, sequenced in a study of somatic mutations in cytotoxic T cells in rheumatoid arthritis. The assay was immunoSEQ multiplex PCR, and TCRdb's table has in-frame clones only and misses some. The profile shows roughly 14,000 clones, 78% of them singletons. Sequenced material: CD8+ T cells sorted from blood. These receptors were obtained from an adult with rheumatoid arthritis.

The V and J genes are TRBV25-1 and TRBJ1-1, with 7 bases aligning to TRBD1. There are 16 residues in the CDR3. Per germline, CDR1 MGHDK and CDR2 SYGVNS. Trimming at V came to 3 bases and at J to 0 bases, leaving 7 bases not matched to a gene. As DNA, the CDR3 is TGTGCCAGCAGTGACGTGGGGACAGTTATGAACACTGAAGCTTTCTTT. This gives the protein CASSDVGTVMNTEAFF.

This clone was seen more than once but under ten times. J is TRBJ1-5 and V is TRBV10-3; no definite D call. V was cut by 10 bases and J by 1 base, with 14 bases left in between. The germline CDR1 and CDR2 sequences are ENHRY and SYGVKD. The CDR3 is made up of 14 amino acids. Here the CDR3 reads CATKTSSSNQPQHF. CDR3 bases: TGTGCCACAAAGACAAGCTCGAGCAATCAGCCCCAGCATTTT.

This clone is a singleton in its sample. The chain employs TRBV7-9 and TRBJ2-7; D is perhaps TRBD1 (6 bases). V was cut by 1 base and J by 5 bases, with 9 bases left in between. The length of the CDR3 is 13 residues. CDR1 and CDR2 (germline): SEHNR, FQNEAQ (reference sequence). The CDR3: CASSLEDRHEQYF. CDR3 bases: TGTGCCAGCAGCTTAGAGGACAGACACGAGCAGTACTTC.

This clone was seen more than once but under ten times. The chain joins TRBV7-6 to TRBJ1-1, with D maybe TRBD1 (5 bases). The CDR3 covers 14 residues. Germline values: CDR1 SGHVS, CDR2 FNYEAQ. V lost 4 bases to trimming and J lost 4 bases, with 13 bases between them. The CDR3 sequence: CASSSNQGITEAFF. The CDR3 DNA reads TGTGCCAGCAGCTCAAACCAGGGTATCACTGAAGCTTTCTTT.

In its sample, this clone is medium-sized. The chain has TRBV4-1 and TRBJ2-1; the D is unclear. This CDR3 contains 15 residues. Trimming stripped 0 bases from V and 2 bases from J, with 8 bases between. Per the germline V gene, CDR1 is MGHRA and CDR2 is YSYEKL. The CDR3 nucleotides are TGCGCCAGCAGCCAAGAGATCAGCCCCTACAATGAGCAGTTCTTC. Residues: CASSQEISPYNEQFF.

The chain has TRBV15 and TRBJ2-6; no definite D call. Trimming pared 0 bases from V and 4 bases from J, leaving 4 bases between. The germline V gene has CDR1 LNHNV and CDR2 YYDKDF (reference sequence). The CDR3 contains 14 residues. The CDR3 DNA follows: TGTGCCACCAGCAGAGATTCAGGGGCCAACGTCCTGACTTTC. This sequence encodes CATSRDSGANVLTF. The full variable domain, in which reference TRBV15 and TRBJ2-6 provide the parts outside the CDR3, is DAMVIQNPRYQVTQFGKPVTLSCSQTLNHNVMYWYQQKSSQAPKLLFHYYDKDFNNEADTPDNFQSRRPNTSFCFLDIRSPGLGDTAMYLCATSRDSGANVLTFGAGSRLTVL.

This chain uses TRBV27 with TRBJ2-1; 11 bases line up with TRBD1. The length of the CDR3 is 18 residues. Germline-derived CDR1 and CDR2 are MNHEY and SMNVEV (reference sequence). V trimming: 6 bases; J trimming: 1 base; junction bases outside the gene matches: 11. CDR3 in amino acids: CASSLGQGAVRSYNEQFF. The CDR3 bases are TGTGCCAGCAGCCTAGGACAGGGGGCGGTTAGGTCCTACAATGAGCAGTTCTTC.

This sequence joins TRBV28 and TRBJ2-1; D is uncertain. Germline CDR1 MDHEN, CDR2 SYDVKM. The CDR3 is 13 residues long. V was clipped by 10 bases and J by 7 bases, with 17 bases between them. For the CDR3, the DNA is TGTGCCACCTTTCCCCCCGGGTTGAATGAGCAGTTCTTC. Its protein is CATFPPGLNEQFF.

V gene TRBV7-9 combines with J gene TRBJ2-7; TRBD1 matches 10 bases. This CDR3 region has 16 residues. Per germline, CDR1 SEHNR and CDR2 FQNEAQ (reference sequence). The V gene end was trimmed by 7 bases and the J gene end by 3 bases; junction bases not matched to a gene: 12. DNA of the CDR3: TGTGCCAGCACCGGACAGGGGGTAAGGAAAGACTACGAGCAGTACTTC. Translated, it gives CASTGQGVRKDYEQYF.

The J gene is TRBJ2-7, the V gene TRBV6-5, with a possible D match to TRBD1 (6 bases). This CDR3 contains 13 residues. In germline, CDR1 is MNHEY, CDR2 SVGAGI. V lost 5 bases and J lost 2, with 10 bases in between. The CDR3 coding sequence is TGTGCCAGCAGTCTCGGACAGACCTACGAGCAGTACTTC. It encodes CASSLGQTYEQYF.